This T cell receptor beta chain was profiled in a study of blood T cell repertoires in COVID-19. In the study overall: The cDNA or gDNA used as material had been derived from T cells, B-cell-depleted T cells, or PBMCs.

The CDR3 sequence is 14 residues long. Germline CDR1 is MNHEY and CDR2 is SVGAGI. With 7 bases removed from V and 1 base from J, the gap between germline ends came to 11 bases. Authors' analysis steps: Quantification of nucleated cells was approximated via reference gene primer amplification. The assay was immunoSEQ multiplex PCR, and TCRdb's table has in-frame clones only and misses some. The V and J calls and clone size were taken over from that table, and D and trimming were inferred from the DNA. The sample shows about 150,000 clones, roughly 84% of them seen only once. This clonotype was obtained from a man between 18 and 35 years old with active or convalescent COVID-19. The chain joins TRBV6-5 to TRBJ1-3; D is undetermined. Sequencing was carried out using peripheral blood. In nucleotides, the CDR3 is TGTGCCAGCACCCGAGAGGCATCTGGAAACACCATATATTTT. Residues: CASTREASGNTIYF.